These 7 T cell receptor beta chains originate from one sample sequenced in a study of blood T cell repertoires in COVID-19. Clones were sequenced by immunoSEQ multiplex PCR, and TCRdb holds only the in-frame ones, with some missing. Counted here are under 200,000 clones, about 85% occurring once; the ten biggest clones make up roughly 25%. Sequencing was done on a sample of peripheral blood. The receptors derive from a man between 60 and 70 years old with acute or convalescent COVID-19.

V and J are TRBV7-3 and TRBJ2-2, with D tentatively TRBD1 (6 bases). Germline-derived CDR1 and CDR2 are SGHTA and FQGTGA. This CDR3 contains 15 residues. Trimming removed 2 bases at V and 1 base at J, with 8 bases between. CDR3 residues: CASSLGRGNTGELFF. As DNA, the CDR3 is TGTGCCAGCAGCTTAGGCAGGGGGAACACCGGGGAGCTGTTTTTT. The complete variable domain, with remaining parts taken from reference TRBV7-3 and TRBJ2-2, reads GAGVSQTPSNKVTEKGKYVELRCDPISGHTALYWYRQSLGQGPEFLIYFQGTGAADDSGLPNDRFFAVRPEGSVSTLKIQRTERGDSAVYLCASSLGRGNTGELFFGEGSRLTVL.

The gene calls are TRBV6-5 and TRBJ2-7, with 7 bases identical to TRBD1. The CDR3 length is 14 residues. J gave up 5 bases and V 2 bases, and 6 bases lay outside the gene matches. Looked up from germline, CDR1 is MNHEY and CDR2 is SVGAGI. The CDR3 loop is CASSYDQGENEQYF. In DNA form, the CDR3 reads TGTGCCAGCAGTTACGACCAGGGGGAGAACGAGCAGTACTTC.

This clone was seen only a few times. CDR3: CASSPSEVNTEAFF. The DNA of the CDR3 is TGTGCCAGCTCACCGTCAGAAGTGAACACTGAAGCTTTCTTT. The rearrangement links TRBV18 to TRBJ1-1; D gene uncertain. CDR1 is KGHSH, CDR2 LQKENI, per germline. This CDR3 comprises 14 residues. V lost 3 bases, J lost 0 bases, and 8 bases lay in between.

A few counts support this clone. The V and J genes are TRBV6-1 and TRBJ1-1; the D is unclear. The germline gives CDR1 MNHNS, CDR2 SASEGT. This CDR3 spans 13 amino acids. V lost 0 bases to trimming and J lost 6 bases, with 8 bases between them. CDR3 nucleotides: TGTGCCAGCAGTGAAGCTTATCCGTCTGAAGCTTTCTTT. Residues: CASSEAYPSEAFF.

The chain is built from TRBV11-2 and TRBJ1-4; TRBD1 matches 11 bases. Per the germline V gene, CDR1 is SGHAT and CDR2 is FQNNGV. With 5 bases clipped from V and 5 bases from J, the junction kept 4 bases outside the gene matches. CDR3 length: 15 residues. In DNA form, the CDR3 reads TGTGCCAGCAGCACAGGGACAGGGGGAAATGAAAAACTGTTTTTT. It specifies CASSTGTGGNEKLFF.

The chain joins TRBV7-2 to TRBJ2-4; a possible D gene is TRBD2 (6 bases). Germline values: CDR1 SGHTA, CDR2 FQGNSA. The CDR3 has 17 amino acids. The V end was cut by 0 bases, the J end by 0 bases, with 12 bases between. DNA of the CDR3: TGTGCCAGCAGCTTAGCGCTTACGGGAGTAGCCAAAAACATTCAGTACTTC. Translation gives CASSLALTGVAKNIQYF.

This chain joins TRBV6-5 and TRBJ1-4; D uncertain. From germline, CDR1 is MNHEY and CDR2 SVGAGI. V was clipped by 6 bases and J by 0 bases, with 5 bases between them. This CDR3 has 13 residues. This CDR3 is CASRPATNEKLFF. In nucleotides, the CDR3 is TGTGCCAGCAGACCAGCAACTAATGAAAAACTGTTTTTT.